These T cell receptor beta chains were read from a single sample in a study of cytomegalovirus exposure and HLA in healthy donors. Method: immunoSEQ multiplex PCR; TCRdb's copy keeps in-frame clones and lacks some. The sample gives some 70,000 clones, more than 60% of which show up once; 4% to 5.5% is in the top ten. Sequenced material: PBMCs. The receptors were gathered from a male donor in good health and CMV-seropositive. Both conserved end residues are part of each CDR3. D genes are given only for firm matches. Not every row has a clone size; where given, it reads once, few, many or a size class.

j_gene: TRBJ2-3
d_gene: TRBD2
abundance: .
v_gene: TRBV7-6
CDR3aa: CASSQSSGGFTDTQYF
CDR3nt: TGTGCCAGCAGCCAGTCAAGCGGGGGGTTCACAGATACGCAGTATTTT

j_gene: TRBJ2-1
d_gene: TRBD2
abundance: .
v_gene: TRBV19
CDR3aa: CASRAAGRYNEQFF
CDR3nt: TGTGCCAGTAGAGCAGCGGGGCGCTACAATGAGCAGTTCTTC

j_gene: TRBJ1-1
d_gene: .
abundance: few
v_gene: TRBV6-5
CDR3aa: CASSYGQTNTEAFF
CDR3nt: TGTGCCAGCAGTTACGGACAGACGAACACTGAAGCTTTCTTT

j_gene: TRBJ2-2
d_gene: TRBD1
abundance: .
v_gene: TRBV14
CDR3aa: CASSQVDRGLVNTGELFF
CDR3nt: TGTGCCAGCAGCCAAGTCGACAGGGGGCTCGTGAACACCGGGGAGCTGTTTTTT

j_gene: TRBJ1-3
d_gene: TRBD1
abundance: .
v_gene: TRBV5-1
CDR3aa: CASSRGDRASGNTIYF
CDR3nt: TGCGCCAGCAGCCGAGGGGACAGGGCCTCTGGAAACACCATATATTTT

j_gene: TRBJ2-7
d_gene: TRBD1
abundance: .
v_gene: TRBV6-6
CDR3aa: CASSPRQGSYEQYF
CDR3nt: TGTGCCAGCAGCCCTAGACAGGGCTCCTACGAGCAGTACTTC

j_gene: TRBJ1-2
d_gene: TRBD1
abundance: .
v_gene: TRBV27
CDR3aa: CASSWAGGSGYTF
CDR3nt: TGTGCCAGCAGTTGGGCAGGGGGCTCTGGCTACACCTTC

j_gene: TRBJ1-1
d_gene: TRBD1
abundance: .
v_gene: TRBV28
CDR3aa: CASSKGGQNTEAFF
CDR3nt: TGTGCCAGCAGCAAAGGGGGCCAGAACACTGAAGCTTTCTTT

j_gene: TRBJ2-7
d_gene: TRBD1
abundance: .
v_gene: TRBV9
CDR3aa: CASSGQGYEQYF
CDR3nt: TGTGCCAGCAGCGGACAGGGGTACGAGCAGTACTTC

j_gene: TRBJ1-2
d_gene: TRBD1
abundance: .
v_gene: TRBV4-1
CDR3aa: CASSPWTGGFGGYTF
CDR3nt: TGCGCCAGCAGCCCGTGGACAGGGGGCTTTGGTGGCTACACCTTC

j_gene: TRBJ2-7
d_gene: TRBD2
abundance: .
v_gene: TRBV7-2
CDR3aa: CASRSGTSSYEQYF
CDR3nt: TGTGCCAGCAGATCCGGGACTAGCTCCTACGAGCAGTACTTC

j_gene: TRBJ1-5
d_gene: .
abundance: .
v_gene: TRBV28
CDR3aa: CATISGAGQPQHF
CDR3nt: TGTGCCACTATTTCAGGGGCCGGTCAGCCCCAGCATTTT

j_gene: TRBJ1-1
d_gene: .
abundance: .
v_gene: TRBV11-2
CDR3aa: CASSFGQKNTEAFF
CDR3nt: TGTGCCAGCAGCTTCGGACAGAAGAACACTGAAGCTTTCTTT

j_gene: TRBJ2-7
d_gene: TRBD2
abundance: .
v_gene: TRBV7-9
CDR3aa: CASSFGSGEYEQYF
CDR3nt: TGTGCCAGCAGCTTCGGTAGCGGGGAGTACGAGCAGTACTTC

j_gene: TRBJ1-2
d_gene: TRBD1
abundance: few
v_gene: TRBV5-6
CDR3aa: CASSLRQGRVYGYTF
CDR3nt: TGTGCCAGCAGCTTAAGACAGGGGAGGGTCTATGGCTACACCTTC

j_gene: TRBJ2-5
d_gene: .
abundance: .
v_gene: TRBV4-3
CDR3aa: CASSQDRGTGTQYF
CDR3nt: TGCGCCAGCAGCCAAGATAGAGGGACTGGGACCCAGTACTTC

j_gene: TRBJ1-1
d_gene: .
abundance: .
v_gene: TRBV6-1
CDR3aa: CASSVQGNTEAFF
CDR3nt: TGTGCCAGCAGTGTACAGGGTAACACTGAAGCTTTCTTT

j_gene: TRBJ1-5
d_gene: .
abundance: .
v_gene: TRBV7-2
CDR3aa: CASSLQPPGGNQPQHF
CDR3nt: TGTGCCAGCAGCTTACAGCCCCCGGGGGGCAATCAGCCCCAGCATTTT

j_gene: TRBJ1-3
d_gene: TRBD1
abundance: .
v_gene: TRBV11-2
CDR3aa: CASSPRTGRNTIYF
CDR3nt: TGTGCCAGCAGCCCCCGGACAGGCAGAAACACCATATATTTT

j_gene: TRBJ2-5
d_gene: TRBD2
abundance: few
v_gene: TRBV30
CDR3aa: CAWSLGLAGETQYF
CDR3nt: TGTGCCTGGAGTTTAGGTCTAGCGGGAGAGACCCAGTACTTC

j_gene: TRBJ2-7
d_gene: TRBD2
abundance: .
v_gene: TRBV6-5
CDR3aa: CASSYGGGTYEQYF
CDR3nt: TGTGCCAGCAGTTACGGCGGGGGGACCTACGAGCAGTACTTC

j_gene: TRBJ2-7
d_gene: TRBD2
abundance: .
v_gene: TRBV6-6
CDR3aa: CASSYSSSGGYEQYF
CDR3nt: TGTGCCAGCAGTTACTCGTCTAGCGGGGGTTACGAGCAGTACTTC

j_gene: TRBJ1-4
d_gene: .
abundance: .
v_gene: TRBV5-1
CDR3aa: CASSSGGGLEKLFF
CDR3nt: TGCGCCAGCAGCTCCGGGGGGGGTTTGGAAAAACTGTTTTTT

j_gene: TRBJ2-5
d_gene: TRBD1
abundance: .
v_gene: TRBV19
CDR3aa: CASWDSQRMGTQYF
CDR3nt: TGTGCCAGTTGGGACAGCCAGAGGATGGGGACCCAGTACTTC

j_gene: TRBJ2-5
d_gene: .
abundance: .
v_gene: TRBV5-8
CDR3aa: CASSLVQAQTQYF
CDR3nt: TGTGCCAGCAGCTTGGTTCAGGCACAGACCCAGTACTTC

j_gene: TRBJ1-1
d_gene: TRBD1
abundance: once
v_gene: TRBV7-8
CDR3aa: CASSLVGQINTEAFF
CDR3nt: TGTGCCAGCAGCTTAGTGGGACAGATTAACACTGAAGCTTTCTTT

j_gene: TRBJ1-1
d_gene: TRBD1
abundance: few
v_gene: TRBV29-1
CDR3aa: CSVIQGFSMNTEAFF
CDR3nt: TGCAGCGTCATACAGGGGTTTAGTATGAACACTGAAGCTTTCTTT

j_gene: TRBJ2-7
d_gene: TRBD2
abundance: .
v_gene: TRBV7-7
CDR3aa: CASSLDASGGYEQYF
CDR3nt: TGTGCTAGCAGCTTAGACGCTAGCGGGGGCTACGAGCAGTACTTC

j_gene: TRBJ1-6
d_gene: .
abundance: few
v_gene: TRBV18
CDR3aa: CASSPQGGGHNSPLHF
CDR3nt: TGTGCCAGCTCACCACAGGGAGGGGGTCATAATTCACCCCTCCACTTT